This T cell receptor (beta chain) is drawn from a study of T cells in Graves' hyperthyroidism and ophthalmopathy. Points from the study as a whole: Model output signaled ophthalmopathy a median around 6.9 months ahead of onset. Ophthalmopathy and stable hyperthyroidism were told apart by a 13 V-J model.

The CDR3 covers 14 residues. Trimming left V 3 bases short and J 0 bases short, with 9 bases between. CDR1 is LNHDA and CDR2 is SQIVND in the germline V gene (reference sequence). There were TCR beta CDR3 regions amplified from RNA transcripts. The HTBI primer set served for first-round RT-PCR of the TCR CDR3. One entry per CDR3 protein results from TCRdb running MiXCR on the multiplex PCR reads. Found here are approximately 740,000 distinct CDR3 sequences, roughly 15% of them singletons; the top ten hold 10%. A remark on this clonotype: What it binds is not known.

The TCR sequence derives from a woman aged 18-29 years with Graves' hyperthyroidism. The sequenced sample was blood. The chain joins TRBV19 to TRBJ2-7, with D possibly being TRBD2 (6 bases). CDR3 sequence: CASSILTSSYEQYF. CDR3 DNA sequence: TGTGCCAGTAGTATCCTGACTAGCTCCTACGAGCAGTACTTC. Full variable domain (outside the CDR3, taken from reference TRBV19 and TRBJ2-7): DGGITQSPKYLFRKEGQNVTLSCEQNLNHDAMYWYRQDPGQGLRLIYYSQIVNDFQKGDIAEGYSVSREKKESFPLTVTSAQKNPTAFYLCASSILTSSYEQYFGPGTRLTVT.